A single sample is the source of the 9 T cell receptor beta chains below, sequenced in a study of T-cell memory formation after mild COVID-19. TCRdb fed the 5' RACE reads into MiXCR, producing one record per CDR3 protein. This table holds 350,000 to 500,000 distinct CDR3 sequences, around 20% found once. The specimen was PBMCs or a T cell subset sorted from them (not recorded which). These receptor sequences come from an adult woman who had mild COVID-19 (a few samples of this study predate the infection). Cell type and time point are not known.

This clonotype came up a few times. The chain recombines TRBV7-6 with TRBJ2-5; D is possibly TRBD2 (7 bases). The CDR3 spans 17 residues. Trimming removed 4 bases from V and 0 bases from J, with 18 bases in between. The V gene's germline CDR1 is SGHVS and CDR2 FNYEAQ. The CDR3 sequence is CASSSMGGQVDQETQYF. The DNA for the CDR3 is TGTGCCAGCAGCTCCATGGGGGGGCAAGTGGACCAAGAGACCCAGTACTTC.

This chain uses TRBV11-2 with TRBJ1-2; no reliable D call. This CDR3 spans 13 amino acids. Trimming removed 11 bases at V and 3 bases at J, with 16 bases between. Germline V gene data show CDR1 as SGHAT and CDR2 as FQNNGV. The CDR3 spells CAFTSGLDYGYTF. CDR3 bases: TGTGCCTTCACCAGCGGCTTGGACTATGGCTACACCTTC.

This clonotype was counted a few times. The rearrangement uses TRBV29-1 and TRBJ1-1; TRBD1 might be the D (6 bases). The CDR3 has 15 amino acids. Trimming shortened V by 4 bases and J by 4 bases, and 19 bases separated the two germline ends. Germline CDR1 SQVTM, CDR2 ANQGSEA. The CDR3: CSVVSIGGALTEAFF. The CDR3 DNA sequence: TGCAGCGTTGTATCAATCGGGGGGGCGCTCACTGAAGCTTTCTTT. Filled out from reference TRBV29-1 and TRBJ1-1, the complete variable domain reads SAVISQKPSRDICQRGTSLTIQCQVDSQVTMMFWYRQQPGQSLTLIATANQGSEATYESGFVIDKFPISRPNLTFSTLTVSNMSPEDSSIYLCSVVSIGGALTEAFFGQGTRLTVV.

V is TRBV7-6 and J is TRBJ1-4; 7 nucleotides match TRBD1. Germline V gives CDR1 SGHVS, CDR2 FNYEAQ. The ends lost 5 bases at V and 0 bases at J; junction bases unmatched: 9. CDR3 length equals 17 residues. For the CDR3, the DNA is TGTGCCAGCAGCCCCCGGGACAGAGATGCAACTAATGAAAAACTGTTTTTT. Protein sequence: CASSPRDRDATNEKLFF.

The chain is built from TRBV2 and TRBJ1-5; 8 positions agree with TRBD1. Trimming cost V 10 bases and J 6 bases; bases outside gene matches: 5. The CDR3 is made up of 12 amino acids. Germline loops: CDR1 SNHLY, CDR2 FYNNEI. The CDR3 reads CATGTGGQPQHF. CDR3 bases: TGTGCCACCGGGACAGGCGGTCAGCCCCAGCATTTT.

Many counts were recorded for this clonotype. Written as DNA, the CDR3 is TGTGCCAGCAGCTTAGAACAACCGAACACCGGGGAGCTGTTTTTT. Its protein is CASSLEQPNTGELFF. The rearrangement links TRBV7-2 to TRBJ2-2; D uncertain. The CDR3 totals 15 residues. Germline V gene sequence: CDR1 SGHTA, CDR2 FQGNSA. With 1 base removed from V and 0 bases from J, the gap between germline ends came to 6 bases.

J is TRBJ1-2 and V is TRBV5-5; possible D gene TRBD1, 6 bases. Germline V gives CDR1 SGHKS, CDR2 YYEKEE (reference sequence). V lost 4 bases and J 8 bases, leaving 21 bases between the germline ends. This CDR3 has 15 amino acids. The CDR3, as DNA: TGTGCCAGCAGCGCACAGGGTGGGCTCGGTTCGGGCTACACCTTC. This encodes CASSAQGGLGSGYTF.

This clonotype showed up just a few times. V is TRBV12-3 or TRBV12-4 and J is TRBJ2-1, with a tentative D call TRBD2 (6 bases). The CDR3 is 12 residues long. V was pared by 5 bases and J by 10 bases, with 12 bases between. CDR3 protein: CASSPNSGEQFF. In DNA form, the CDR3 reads TGTGCCAGCAGTCCCAATAGCGGAGAGCAGTTCTTC.

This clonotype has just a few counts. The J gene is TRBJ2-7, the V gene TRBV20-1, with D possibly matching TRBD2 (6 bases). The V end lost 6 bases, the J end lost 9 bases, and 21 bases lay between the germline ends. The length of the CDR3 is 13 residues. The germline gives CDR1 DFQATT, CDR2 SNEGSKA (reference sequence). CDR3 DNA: TGCAGTGCGAGAAGGGCGGGGATTGGAAGGCAGTACTTC. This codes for CSARRAGIGRQYF.